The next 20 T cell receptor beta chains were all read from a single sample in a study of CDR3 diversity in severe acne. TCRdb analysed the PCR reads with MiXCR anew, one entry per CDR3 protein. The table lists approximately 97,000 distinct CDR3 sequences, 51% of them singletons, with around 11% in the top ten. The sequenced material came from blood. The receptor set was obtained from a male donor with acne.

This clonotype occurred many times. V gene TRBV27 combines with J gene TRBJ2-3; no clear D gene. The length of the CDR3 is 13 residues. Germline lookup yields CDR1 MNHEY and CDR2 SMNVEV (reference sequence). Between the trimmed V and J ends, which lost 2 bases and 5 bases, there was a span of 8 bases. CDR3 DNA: TGTGCCAGCAGTTTACGCTGGGGAGATACGCAGTATTTT. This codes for CASSLRWGDTQYF.

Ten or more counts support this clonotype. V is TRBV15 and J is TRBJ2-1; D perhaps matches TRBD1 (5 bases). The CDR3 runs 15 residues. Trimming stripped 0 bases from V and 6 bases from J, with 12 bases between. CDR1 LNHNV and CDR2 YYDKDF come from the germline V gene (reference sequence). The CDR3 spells CATSRDKGVFNEQFF. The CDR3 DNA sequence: TGTGCCACCAGCAGAGATAAAGGGGTATTCAATGAGCAGTTCTTC.

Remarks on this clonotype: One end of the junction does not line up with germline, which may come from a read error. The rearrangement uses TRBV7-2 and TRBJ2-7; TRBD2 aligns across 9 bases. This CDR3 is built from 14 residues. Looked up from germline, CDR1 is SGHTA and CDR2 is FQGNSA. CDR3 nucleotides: TGTGCTAGCAGCTTACAGCGGGGGGCCTACGAGCAGTACTTC. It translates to CASSLQRGAYEQYF. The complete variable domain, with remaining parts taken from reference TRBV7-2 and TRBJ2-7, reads GAGVSQSPSNKVTEKGKDVELRCDPISGHTALYWYRQSLGQGLEFLIYFQGNSAPDKSGLPSDRFSAERTGGSVSTLTIQRTQQEDSAVYLCASSLQRGAYEQYFGPGTRLTVT.

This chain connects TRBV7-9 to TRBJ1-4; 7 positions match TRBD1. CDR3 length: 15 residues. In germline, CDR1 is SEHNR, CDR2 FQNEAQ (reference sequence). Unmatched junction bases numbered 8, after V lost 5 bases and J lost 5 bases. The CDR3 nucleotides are TGTGCCAGCAGCGCAGCACAGGGGCTGAATGAAAAACTGTTTTTT. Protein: CASSAAQGLNEKLFF.

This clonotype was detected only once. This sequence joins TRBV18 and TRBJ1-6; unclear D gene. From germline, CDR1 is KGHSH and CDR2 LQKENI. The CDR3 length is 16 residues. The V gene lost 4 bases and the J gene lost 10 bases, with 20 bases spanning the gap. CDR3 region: CASSLVADGIGSPLHF. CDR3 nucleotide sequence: TGTGCCAGCTCACTCGTCGCCGACGGAATCGGATCACCCCTCCACTTT.

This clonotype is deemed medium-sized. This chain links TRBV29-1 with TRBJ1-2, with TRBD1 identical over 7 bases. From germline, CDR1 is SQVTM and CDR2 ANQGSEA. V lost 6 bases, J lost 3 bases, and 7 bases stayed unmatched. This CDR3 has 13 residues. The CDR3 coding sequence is TGCAGCGTCGACAGGGTGGGAGACTATGGCTACACCTTC. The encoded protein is CSVDRVGDYGYTF. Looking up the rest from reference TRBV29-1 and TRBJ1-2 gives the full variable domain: SAVISQKPSRDICQRGTSLTIQCQVDSQVTMMFWYRQQPGQSLTLIATANQGSEATYESGFVIDKFPISRPNLTFSTLTVSNMSPEDSSIYLCSVDRVGDYGYTFGSGTRLTVV.

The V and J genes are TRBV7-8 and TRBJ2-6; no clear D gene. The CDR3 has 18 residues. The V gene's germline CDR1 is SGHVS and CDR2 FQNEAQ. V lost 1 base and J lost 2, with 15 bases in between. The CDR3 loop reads CASSLVSRQNTGANVLTF. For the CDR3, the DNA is TGTGCCAGCAGCTTAGTGTCCAGGCAGAACACTGGGGCCAACGTCCTGACTTTC. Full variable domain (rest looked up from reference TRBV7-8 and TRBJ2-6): GAGVSQSPRYKVAKRGQDVALRCDPISGHVSLFWYQQALGQGPEFLTYFQNEAQLDKSGLPSDRFFAERPEGSVSTLKIQRTQQEDSAVYLCASSLVSRQNTGANVLTFGAGSRLTVL.

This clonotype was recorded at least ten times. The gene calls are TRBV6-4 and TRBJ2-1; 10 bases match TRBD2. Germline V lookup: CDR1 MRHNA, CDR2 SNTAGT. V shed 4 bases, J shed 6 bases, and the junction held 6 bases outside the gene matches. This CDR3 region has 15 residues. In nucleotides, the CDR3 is TGTGCCAGCAGTGGGGAGGGGACTAGCGTCAATGAGCAGTTCTTC. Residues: CASSGEGTSVNEQFF.

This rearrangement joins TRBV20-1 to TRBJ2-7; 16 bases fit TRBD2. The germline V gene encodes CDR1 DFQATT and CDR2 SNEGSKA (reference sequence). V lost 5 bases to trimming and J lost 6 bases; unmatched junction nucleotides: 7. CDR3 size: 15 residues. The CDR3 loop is CSALGTSGRAVEQYF. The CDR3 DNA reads TGCAGTGCTCTGGGGACTAGCGGGAGGGCCGTCGAGCAGTACTTC.

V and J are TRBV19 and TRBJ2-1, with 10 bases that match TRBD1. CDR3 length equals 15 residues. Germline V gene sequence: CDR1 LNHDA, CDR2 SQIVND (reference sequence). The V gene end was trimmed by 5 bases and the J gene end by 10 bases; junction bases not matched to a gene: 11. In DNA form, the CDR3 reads TGTGCCAGTAGTCCTCCGGGACAGGGGTATGGCGAGCAGTTCTTC. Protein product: CASSPPGQGYGEQFF.

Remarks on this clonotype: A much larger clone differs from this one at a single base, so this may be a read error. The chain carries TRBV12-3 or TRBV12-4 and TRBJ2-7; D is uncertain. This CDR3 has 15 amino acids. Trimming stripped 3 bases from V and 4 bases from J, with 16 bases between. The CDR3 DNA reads TGTGCCAGCAGTTTCTTACATGGCAGTTTATACGAGCAGTACTTC. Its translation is CASSFLHGSLYEQYF.

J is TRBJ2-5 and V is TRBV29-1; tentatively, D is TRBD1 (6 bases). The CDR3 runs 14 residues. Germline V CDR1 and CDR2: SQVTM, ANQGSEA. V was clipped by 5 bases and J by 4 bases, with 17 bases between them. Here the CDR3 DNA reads TGCAGCGTTCCGGGACACTCAAGAGGAGAGACCCAGTACTTC. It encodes CSVPGHSRGETQYF.

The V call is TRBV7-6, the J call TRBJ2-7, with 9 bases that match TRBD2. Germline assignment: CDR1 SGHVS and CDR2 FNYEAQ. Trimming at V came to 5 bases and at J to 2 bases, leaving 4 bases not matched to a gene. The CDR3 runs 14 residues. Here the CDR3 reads CASSRLADTYEQYF. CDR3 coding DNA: TGTGCCAGCAGCCGACTAGCGGATACCTACGAGCAGTACTTC.

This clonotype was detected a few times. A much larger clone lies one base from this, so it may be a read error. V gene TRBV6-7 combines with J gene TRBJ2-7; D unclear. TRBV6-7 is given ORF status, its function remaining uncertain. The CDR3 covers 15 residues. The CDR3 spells CASSDIRPVSCEQYF. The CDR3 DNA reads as TGTGCCAGCAGTGATATCCGGCCAGTTTCCTGCGAGCAGTACTTC.

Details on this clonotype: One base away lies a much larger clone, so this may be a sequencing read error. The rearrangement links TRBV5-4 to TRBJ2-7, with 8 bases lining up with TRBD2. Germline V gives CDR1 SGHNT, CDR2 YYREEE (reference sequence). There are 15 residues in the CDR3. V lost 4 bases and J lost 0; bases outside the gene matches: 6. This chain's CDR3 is CASSPTSGNSYEQYF. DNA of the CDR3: TGTGCCAGCAGCCCAACTAGCGGTAACTCCTACGAGCAGTACTTC.

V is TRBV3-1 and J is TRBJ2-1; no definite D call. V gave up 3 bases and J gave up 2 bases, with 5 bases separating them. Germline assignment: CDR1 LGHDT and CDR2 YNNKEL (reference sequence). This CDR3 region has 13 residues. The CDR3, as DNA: TGTGCCAGCAGCCAGAGCGCCTACAATGAGCAGTTCTTC. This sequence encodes CASSQSAYNEQFF.

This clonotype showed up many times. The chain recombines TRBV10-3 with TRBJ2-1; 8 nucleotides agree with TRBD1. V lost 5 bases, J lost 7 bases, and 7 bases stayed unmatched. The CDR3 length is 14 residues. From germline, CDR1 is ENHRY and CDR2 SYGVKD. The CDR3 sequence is CAISTDRGYNEQFF. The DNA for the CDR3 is TGTGCCATCAGTACCGACAGGGGATATAATGAGCAGTTCTTC.

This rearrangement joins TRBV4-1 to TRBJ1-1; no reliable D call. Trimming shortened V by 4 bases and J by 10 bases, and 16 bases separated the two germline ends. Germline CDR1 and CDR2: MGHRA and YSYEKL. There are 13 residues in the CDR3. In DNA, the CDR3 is TGCGCCAGCAGCCCCAGGAAGGCGTTCGGAGCTTTCTTT. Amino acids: CASSPRKAFGAFF.

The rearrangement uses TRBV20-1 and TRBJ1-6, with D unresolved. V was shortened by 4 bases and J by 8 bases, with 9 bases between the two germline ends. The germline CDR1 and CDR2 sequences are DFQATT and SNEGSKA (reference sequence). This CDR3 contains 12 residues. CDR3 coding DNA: TGCAGTGCTACGACTGGTGATTCACCCCTCCACTTT. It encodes CSATTGDSPLHF.

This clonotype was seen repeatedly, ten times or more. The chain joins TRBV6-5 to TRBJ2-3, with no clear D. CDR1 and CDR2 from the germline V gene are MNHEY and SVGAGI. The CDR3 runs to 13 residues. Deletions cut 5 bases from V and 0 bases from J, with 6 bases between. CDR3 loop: CASSLYSTDTQYF. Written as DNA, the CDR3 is TGTGCCAGCAGTCTATATAGCACAGATACGCAGTATTTT.